These 20 T cell receptor beta chains originate from one sample sequenced in a study of molecular identifiers for immune sequencing clone quantification (dated by TCRdb to 2016 to 2019). Preparation of the library involved PCR. The sample was run on a NextSeq 500. The public reads were reprocessed in TCRdb via fastp at Q25 and MiXCR, keeping in-frame beta chains. CDR3 protein duplicates are merged, each entry listing the most common genes and DNA. The sample includes around 300,000 distinct CDR3 sequences, with roughly 24% observed a single time. Together, the top ten hold about 0.71% of the sample. The sequencing sample was made of naive CD8+ T cells from blood, with Jurkat cell RNA spiked in. Taken with the paper, the label for cell subset or site translates to: FACS-sorted CD8+CD4-CCR7+CD45RA+ naive T cells. Receptor source: a human donor in good health. Some libraries in this study had Jurkat cell RNA spiked in.

This clonotype was detected many times. The chain recombines TRBV27 with TRBJ1-5; D ambiguous. The germline gives CDR1 MNHEY, CDR2 SMNVEV (reference sequence). This CDR3 comprises 16 residues. V lost 4 bases, J lost 2 bases, and 15 bases lay in between. For the CDR3, the DNA is TGTGCCAGCAGTTCTCTCCCAGGAAGACGCAATCAGCCCCAGCATTTT. It yields the protein CASSSLPGRRNQPQHF.

Ten or more counts support this clonotype. This chain joins TRBV25-1 and TRBJ2-2; 7 nucleotides match TRBD1. The CDR3 has 15 residues. CDR1 and CDR2 (germline): MGHDK, SYGVNS. The V and J ends lost 4 bases and 3 bases, in that order; junction bases with no gene match: 5. The CDR3 spells CASSGWDSYTGELFF. DNA of the CDR3: TGTGCCAGCAGTGGTTGGGACAGCTACACCGGGGAGCTGTTTTTT.

This clonotype was detected ten times or more. The chain joins TRBV25-1 to TRBJ2-3; 7 nucleotides align to TRBD1. Losses at the gene ends were 8 bases for V and 4 bases for J; bases not matched to a gene: 6. Germline V gene sequence: CDR1 MGHDK, CDR2 SYGVNS. The CDR3 totals 13 residues. Written as DNA, the CDR3 is TGTGCCAGCCAGACAGGGCTCGCAGATACGCAGTATTTT. Translation: CASQTGLADTQYF.

This clonotype came up a few times. CDR3 sequence: CASSSPGGGYEQYF. CDR3 sequence (DNA): TGTGCCAGCAGCTCGCCAGGGGGGGGGTACGAGCAGTACTTC. V is TRBV7-9 and J is TRBJ2-7, with D perhaps matching TRBD1 or TRBD2 (7 bases each). CDR1 is SEHNR and CDR2 is FQNEAQ in the germline V gene (reference sequence). The CDR3 covers 14 residues. V lost 4 bases to trimming and J lost 4 bases, with 14 bases between them.

The rearrangement uses TRBV18 and TRBJ2-7; D is unresolved. This CDR3 has 13 amino acids. V was clipped by 3 bases and J by 2 bases, with 8 bases between them. Germline assignment: CDR1 KGHSH and CDR2 LQKENI. The CDR3 DNA sequence: TGTGCCAGCTCACCTACTGCCACCTACGAGCAGTACTTC. This translates into CASSPTATYEQYF.

The rearrangement uses TRBV4-3 and TRBJ2-7, with a possible D match to TRBD1 (7 bases). The CDR3 covers 17 residues. Deletions cut 1 base from V and 3 bases from J, with 19 bases between. Germline assignment: CDR1 LGHNA and CDR2 YSLEER. CDR3 nucleotides: TGCGCCAGCAGCCAAGCCCACAGGGGAGGAGGAGTCTACGAGCAGTACTTC. Protein product: CASSQAHRGGGVYEQYF.

This clonotype was found a few times. V gene TRBV19 combines with J gene TRBJ1-5; no clear D gene. In germline, CDR1 is LNHDA, CDR2 SQIVND (reference sequence). V lost 5 bases to trimming and J lost 6 bases, with 20 bases between them. The CDR3 is 16 amino acids. The DNA of the CDR3 is TGTGCCAGTAGTTTAACCACTCGGGGTTCAGGTCAGCCCCAGCATTTT. This gives the protein CASSLTTRGSGQPQHF.

This clonotype was seen repeatedly, ten times or more. The chain couples TRBV14 to TRBJ2-5; D uncertain. This CDR3 is built from 13 residues. Trimming pared 4 bases from V and 3 bases from J, leaving 9 bases between. From germline, CDR1 is SGHDN and CDR2 FVKESK. This CDR3 is CASSRRSEETQYF. CDR3 DNA sequence: TGTGCCAGCAGCCGGCGATCAGAAGAGACCCAGTACTTC.

V and J are TRBV6-4 and TRBJ1-3; TRBD1 might be the D (6 bases). V was clipped by 2 bases and J by 4 bases, with 30 bases between them. This CDR3 region has 21 residues. Germline CDR1 and CDR2: MRHNA and SNTAGT. The CDR3 loop reads CASSDPRKALQGGVKGNTIYF. As DNA, the CDR3 is TGTGCCAGCAGTGACCCGAGAAAAGCCCTCCAAGGGGGGGTGAAAGGAAACACCATATATTTT.

This clonotype was seen many times. The chain combines TRBV9 with TRBJ1-3; no firm D call. The CDR3 length is 13 residues. The V and J ends lost 5 bases and 0 bases respectively, with 6 bases between them. The germline V gene encodes CDR1 SGDLS and CDR2 YYNGEE. The CDR3 nucleotides read TGTGCCAGCAGTCCGAGCTCTGGAAACACCATATATTTT. Its translation is CASSPSSGNTIYF.

The rearrangement joins TRBV27 to TRBJ2-7; D unclear. CDR1 and CDR2 (germline): MNHEY, SMNVEV (reference sequence). V was trimmed by 6 bases and J by 5 bases, leaving 11 bases between them. The CDR3 contains 12 residues. CDR3 in DNA: TGTGCCAGCAGCGCAGACCCAAACGAGCAGTACTTC. Protein product: CASSADPNEQYF.

On this clonotype: A much larger clone lies a single base off, so this may be a read error. The chain joins TRBV29-1 to TRBJ2-1, with TRBD2 matching over 11 bases. The CDR3 has 16 amino acids. The germline V gene has CDR1 SQVTM and CDR2 ANQGSEA. Here the CDR3 DNA reads TGCAGCGCTTTAGCGGGAGGGCCGAGCTCCTACAATGCGCAGTTCTTC. It specifies CSALAGGPSSYNAQFF.

Notes on this clonotype: A read error may be the cause here, since a much bigger clone is one base away. The chain employs TRBV29-1 and TRBJ2-3; D is ambiguous. Germline V gives CDR1 SQVTM, CDR2 ANQGSEA. The V end was cut by 3 bases, the J end by 4 bases, with 11 bases between. The CDR3 consists of 13 residues. The chain's CDR3 is CSVEIAGSDTQYF. The CDR3 bases are TGCAGCGTTGAGATCGCAGGCTCAGATACGCAGTATTTT.

The chain links TRBV3-1 to TRBJ1-2, with 8 bases aligning to TRBD1. V dropped 1 base and J dropped 7; count of bases not matched to a gene: 11. Germline V CDR1 and CDR2: LGHDT, YNNKEL (reference sequence). The length of the CDR3 is 16 residues. This CDR3 reads CASSQATGQAFPGYTF. CDR3 DNA sequence: TGTGCCAGCAGCCAAGCCACGGGACAGGCCTTTCCTGGCTACACCTTC.

This clonotype was picked up many times. The V gene is TRBV29-1, the J gene TRBJ2-7; 16 nucleotides agree with TRBD2. V trimming: 6 bases; J trimming: 4 bases; junction bases outside the gene matches: 6. Germline V CDR1 and CDR2: SQVTM, ANQGSEA. The CDR3 totals 15 residues. CDR3 nucleotides: TGCAGCGTGCCCGGGACTAGCGGGGGGGTATACGAGCAGTACTTC. Its protein product is CSVPGTSGGVYEQYF.

This chain links TRBV18 with TRBJ2-1; D not certain. The CDR3 totals 12 residues. Trimming took 3 bases from V and 6 from J, leaving 6 bases between them. The germline gives CDR1 KGHSH, CDR2 LQKENI. CDR3 in DNA: TGTGCCAGCTCACCCGGAGCCAATGAGCAGTTCTTC. Its translation: CASSPGANEQFF.

Details on this clonotype: Here the CDR3 omits its conserved ending phenylalanine or tryptophan, so a read error is the likely source. This sequence joins TRBV6-2 or TRBV6-3 and TRBJ2-7; tentatively, D is TRBD1 (6 bases). V lost 1 base and J 7 bases, leaving 8 bases between the germline ends. This CDR3 is 12 amino acids long. The germline V gene encodes CDR1 MNHEY and CDR2 SVGEGT. The CDR3 sequence: CASSYLQGEQYS. The DNA of the CDR3 is TGTGCCAGCAGTTACTTGCAGGGGGAGCAGTACTCC.

The chain combines TRBV30 with TRBJ1-6; D is undetermined. V was shortened by 2 bases and J by 9 bases, with 20 bases between the two germline ends. The germline V gene encodes CDR1 GTSNPN and CDR2 SVGIG (reference sequence). The CDR3 extends over 16 amino acids. CDR3 loop: CAWSSGSSDWSSPLHF. The CDR3 bases are TGTGCCTGGAGTTCGGGGTCATCGGATTGGAGTTCACCCCTCCACTTT.

This clonotype was observed a handful of times. This chain joins TRBV29-1 and TRBJ2-4; 11 positions match TRBD2. The trim removed 7 bases at V and 10 bases at J, leaving 9 bases unmatched. The CDR3 runs to 13 residues. Per germline, CDR1 SQVTM and CDR2 ANQGSEA. DNA for the CDR3: TGCAGCGCCTATCTAGCGGGAGGTGGGATTCAGTACTTC. Protein sequence: CSAYLAGGGIQYF.

The V call is TRBV7-8, the J call TRBJ2-7, with 8 bases identical to TRBD1. V trimming: 5 bases; J trimming: 4 bases; junction bases outside the gene matches: 7. This CDR3 is 14 amino acids long. Germline CDR1 reads SGHVS; CDR2 reads FQNEAQ. The CDR3 DNA sequence: TGTGCCAGCAGCCCTCCGGACAGGGAGTACGAGCAGTACTTC. Amino acid sequence: CASSPPDREYEQYF.